This entry lists 10 T cell receptor beta chains sequenced from one sample in a study of Ad26.COV2.S vaccination and SARS-CoV-2 variants. Documented treatment: roughly 19 received Ad26.COV2.S at low or high dose, single or two shots; roughly 5 received placebo; per-sample allocation not given. After the first vaccine or placebo injection, samples were drawn on day 63. Only in-frame clones appear in the TCRdb table, and some are missing; sequencing was by immunoSEQ multiplex PCR. The table shows roughly 400,000 clones, with 75% to 90% occurring only once. This specimen was peripheral blood, taken in a trial of Ad26.COV2.S vaccine versus placebo. The receptors here all came from a person aged 18-65 years who received the Ad26.COV2.S COVID-19 vaccine or a placebo.

This clone was seen just once. V usage is TRBV9 and J usage is TRBJ1-6, with D maybe TRBD1 (6 bases). Germline CDR1 is SGDLS and CDR2 is YYNGEE. V lost 2 bases to trimming and J lost 10 bases, with 16 bases between them. CDR3 length: 15 residues. The CDR3: CASSVLEGGGSPLHF. In nucleotides, the CDR3 is TGTGCCAGCAGCGTTCTCGAGGGGGGGGGCTCACCCCTCCACTTT.

This chain uses TRBV5-8 with TRBJ1-5; tentative D call: TRBD1 (5 bases). Germline CDR1 reads SGHTS; CDR2 reads YDEGEE. This CDR3 comprises 13 residues. The V gene lost 4 bases and the J gene lost 8 bases, with 13 bases spanning the gap. CDR3 sequence: CASSRGLQEPQHF. CDR3 in DNA: TGTGCCAGCAGCCGTGGTTTACAGGAGCCCCAGCATTTT.

The gene calls are TRBV4-1 and TRBJ1-6, with D possibly being TRBD1 (6 bases). The CDR3 consists of 17 residues. CDR1 is MGHRA, CDR2 YSYEKL, per germline. The V gene lost 1 base and the J gene lost 9 bases, with 19 bases spanning the gap. CDR3 amino acids: CASSQVFRTDGVSPLHF. CDR3 DNA: TGCGCCAGCAGCCAAGTTTTTCGGACAGACGGAGTTTCACCCCTCCACTTT.

The rearrangement links TRBV5-1 to TRBJ2-7; no definite D call. V was cut by 3 bases and J by 0 bases, with 7 bases left in between. The CDR3 extends over 13 amino acids. Germline V CDR1 and CDR2: SGHRS, YFSETQ. CDR3 sequence: CASSYTDSYEQYF. As DNA, the CDR3 is TGCGCCAGCAGCTATACGGACTCCTACGAGCAGTACTTC.

The chain combines TRBV10-3 with TRBJ2-3; possibly TRBD2 for D (5 bases). The CDR3 is 12 amino acids. V shed 6 bases and J shed 5 bases, with 9 bases lying between them. Germline V gene lookup returns CDR1 ENHRY and CDR2 SYGVKD. This CDR3 reads CAIREGGDTQYF. CDR3 DNA sequence: TGTGCCATCAGAGAGGGTGGAGATACGCAGTATTTT.

The chain couples TRBV18 to TRBJ1-1; D unclear. The V end was cut by 3 bases, the J end by 1 base, with 9 bases between. The CDR3 loop spans 14 amino acids. The germline CDR1 and CDR2 sequences are KGHSH and LQKENI. The CDR3 region is CASSPVPANTEAFF. The CDR3 nucleotides read TGTGCCAGCTCACCCGTCCCGGCGAACACTGAAGCTTTCTTT.

V usage is TRBV27 and J usage is TRBJ1-5; D is ambiguous. Germline loops: CDR1 MNHEY, CDR2 SMNVEV (reference sequence). This CDR3 spans 12 amino acids. The V end was cut by 9 bases, the J end by 6 bases, with 12 bases between. The CDR3: CASSSEGQPQHF. As DNA, the CDR3 is TGTGCCAGTTCCTCAGAGGGTCAGCCCCAGCATTTT.

V is TRBV7-9 and J is TRBJ2-7; 8 bases are shared with TRBD1. Trimming cost V 5 bases and J 2 bases; bases outside gene matches: 8. CDR1 and CDR2 from the germline V gene are SEHNR and FQNEAQ (reference sequence). This CDR3 comprises 15 residues. The CDR3 DNA reads as TGTGCCAGCAGCCCCTCGGACAGGGTACCCTACGAGCAGTACTTC. Translated, it gives CASSPSDRVPYEQYF.

CDR3 nucleotide sequence: TGTGCCAGCAGTTTGAGGGGACAGGAGTCCTACGAGCAGTACTTC. This gives the protein CASSLRGQESYEQYF. This rearrangement joins TRBV6-5 to TRBJ2-7; 8 bases align to TRBD1. Germline lookup yields CDR1 MNHEY and CDR2 SVGAGI. The trim removed 4 bases at V and 1 base at J, leaving 6 bases unmatched. This CDR3 comprises 15 residues.

This clone was seen a single time. The rearrangement joins TRBV6-5 to TRBJ2-2; tentatively, D is TRBD2 (7 bases). The V gene lost 8 bases and the J gene lost 4 bases, with 14 bases spanning the gap. CDR1 MNHEY and CDR2 SVGAGI come from the germline V gene. This CDR3 is built from 14 residues. The CDR3: CASGGAIGTGELFF. CDR3 bases: TGTGCCAGCGGGGGGGCAATTGGCACCGGGGAGCTGTTTTTT.